This T cell receptor (beta chain) was captured by sequencing in a study of beta chain features in type 1 diabetes. Study-level results: A moderate, significant TCRB CDR3 shortening appeared in type 1 diabetes across four CD4+ subsets.

The sequenced template was cDNA made from the entire isolated RNA. Only in-frame clones appear in the TCRdb table, and some are missing; sequencing was by immunoSEQ multiplex PCR. The table lists about 360,000 clones, around 12% of them singletons. The CDR3 covers 13 residues. The germline V and J ends were trimmed by 8 bases and 1 base, with 9 bases remaining between them. Germline V gene lookup returns CDR1 SGHTA and CDR2 FQGNSA. With respect to this clone: Its cognate antigen is unknown.

Donors underwent one heparinised blood draw, about 110 mL on average. Cells sorted by CD45RO/CCR7/CD25/CD127/CD95/CD27 comprised CD4+ naive, central memory, regulatory and stem cell-like memory cells. The V gene is TRBV7-2, the J gene TRBJ1-5; D uncertain. This clonotype was sampled from a man aged 18 to 30 in good health. Sequenced sample: naive CD4+ T cells from blood. CDR3 in amino acids: CASGIASNQPQHF. Here the CDR3 DNA reads TGTGCCAGCGGAATAGCCAGCAATCAGCCCCAGCATTTT.